The rows below give T cell receptor beta chains drawn from one sample of a study of T-cell memory formation after mild COVID-19. MiXCR, run by TCRdb on the 5' RACE reads, gives a single entry per CDR3 protein. The table records 110,000 or so distinct CDR3 sequences, approximately 21% of them present only once. The sample taken for sequencing was PBMCs or a T cell subset sorted from them (not recorded which). All receptors derive from a man between 18 and 35 years old who had mild COVID-19 (a few samples of this study predate the infection). Cell type and time point are not known. CDR3s include the opening cysteine and the closing phenylalanine or tryptophan. D genes are given only for firm matches. The size field is filled for only some rows; it gives once, few, many or a size class.

clone_size cdr3_length j_call d_call v_call cdr3_nt cdr3_aa
few 14 TRBJ2-5 . TRBV7-9 TGTGCCGTAGGACGGCAGGGCCCTCAAGAGACCCAGTACTTC CAVGRQGPQETQYF
. 15 TRBJ2-1 TRBD2 TRBV4-2 TGTGCCAGCAGCCAAGATGCGGGGGGTTACAATGAGCAGTTCTTC CASSQDAGGYNEQFF
few 15 TRBJ1-2 . TRBV4-3 TGCGCCAGCAGCCAAGATAGGGTATCGAACTATGGCTACACCTTC CASSQDRVSNYGYTF
. 16 TRBJ2-3 TRBD2 TRBV19 TGTGCCAGTAGTATCAGGACTAGCGGGGCAAAAGATACGCAGTATTTT CASSIRTSGAKDTQYF
few 14 TRBJ2-2 . TRBV5-1 TGCGCCAGCAGCTTGAGACGGAACACCGGGGAGCTGTTTTTT CASSLRRNTGELFF
few 13 TRBJ1-2 . TRBV7-6 TGTGCCAGCAGCTTAGACAGAAATGGGGGCTACACCTTC CASSLDRNGGYTF
few 13 TRBJ2-7 . TRBV11-2 TGTGCCAGCAGTACCGGACGGTCCTACGAGCAGTACTTC CASSTGRSYEQYF
many 12 TRBJ2-7 . TRBV11-2 TGTGCCAGCAGCCGCTGGACCTACGAGCAGTACTTC CASSRWTYEQYF
. 13 TRBJ2-1 . TRBV18 TGTGCCAGCTCACCCCCCTTCGGGGCTCTGCAGTTCTTC CASSPPFGALQFF
. 17 TRBJ1-5 TRBD1 TRBV7-3 TGTGCCAGCAGCTTATGGGACAGGGACGATAGCAATCAGCCCCAGCATTTT CASSLWDRDDSNQPQHF
. 13 TRBJ1-1 . TRBV27 TGTGCCAGCTCACCGACCCGGGGCACTGAAGCTTTCTTT CASSPTRGTEAFF